This T cell receptor (beta chain) appears in the sequencing data of a study of blood T cell repertoires in COVID-19. At the level of the study: Collection of acute and convalescent COVID-19 samples took place in the United States, Italy and Spain.

TCRdb's copy holds only in-frame clones and misses some; the assay was immunoSEQ multiplex PCR. The sample shows tens of thousands of clones, 65% to 85% of them seen only once. J gave up 0 bases and V 5 bases, and 7 bases lay outside the gene matches. Germline CDR1 and CDR2: SGHVS and FQNEAQ. The CDR3 consists of 17 residues. Sequenced input: peripheral blood. The origin of this receptor is a middle-aged man with acute or convalescent COVID-19. The gene calls are TRBV7-8 and TRBJ2-1; 10 positions agree with TRBD2. The CDR3, as DNA: TGTGCCAGCAGCGCAGCGGGAGGGACAAGCTCCTACAATGAGCAGTTCTTC. Encoded protein: CASSAAGGTSSYNEQFF. Using reference TRBV7-8 and TRBJ2-1 for the parts outside the CDR3, the full variable domain is GAGVSQSPRYKVAKRGQDVALRCDPISGHVSLFWYQQALGQGPEFLTYFQNEAQLDKSGLPSDRFFAERPEGSVSTLKIQRTQQEDSAVYLCASSAAGGTSSYNEQFFGPGTRLTVL.